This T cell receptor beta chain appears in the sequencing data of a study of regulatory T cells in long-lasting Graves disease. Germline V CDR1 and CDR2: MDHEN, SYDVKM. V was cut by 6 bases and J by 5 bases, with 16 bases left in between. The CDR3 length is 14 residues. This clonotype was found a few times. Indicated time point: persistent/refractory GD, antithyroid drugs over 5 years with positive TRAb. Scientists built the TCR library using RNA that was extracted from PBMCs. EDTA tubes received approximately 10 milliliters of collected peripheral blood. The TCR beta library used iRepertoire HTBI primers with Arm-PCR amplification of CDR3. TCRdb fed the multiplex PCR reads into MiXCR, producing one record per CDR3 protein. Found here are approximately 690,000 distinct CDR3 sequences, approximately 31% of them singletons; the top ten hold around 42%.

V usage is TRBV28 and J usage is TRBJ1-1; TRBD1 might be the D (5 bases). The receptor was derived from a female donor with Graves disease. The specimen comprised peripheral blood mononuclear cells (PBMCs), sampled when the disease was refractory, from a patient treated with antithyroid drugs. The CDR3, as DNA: TGTGCCAGCAGCCTCCCTGCAGGGAATACTGAAGCTTTCTTT. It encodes CASSLPAGNTEAFF.